One and the same sample provided the 27 T cell receptor beta chains below, sequenced in a study of blood T cell repertoires in COVID-19. Clones were sequenced by immunoSEQ multiplex PCR, and TCRdb holds only the in-frame ones, with some missing. In the table there are some 200,000 clones, 94% of which are singletons. Sequences were obtained from peripheral blood. Receptor source: a man aged 30 to 45 with COVID-19, enrolled during active disease.

The J gene is TRBJ1-2, the V gene TRBV6-6; 7 positions agree with TRBD1. V trimming: 5 bases; J trimming: 10 bases; junction bases outside the gene matches: 4. CDR3 length equals 11 residues. Germline V gives CDR1 MNHNY, CDR2 SVGAGI (reference sequence). The CDR3 sequence is CASSPGTAYTF. The CDR3, as DNA: TGTGCCAGCAGTCCAGGGACAGCCTACACCTTC.

The chain carries TRBV7-9 and TRBJ1-2, with no clear D. The CDR3 consists of 15 residues. Germline V CDR1 and CDR2: SEHNR, FQNEAQ (reference sequence). Trimming took 4 bases from V and 7 from J, leaving 19 bases between them. In nucleotides, the CDR3 is TGTGCCAGCAGCTACCCCGCCCGGGGTTTAGCTGGCTACACCTTC. Translating it yields CASSYPARGLAGYTF.

The CDR3 sequence: CASSSRTGSDVGYGYTF. CDR3 nucleotides: TGTGCCAGCAGCTCTCGGACAGGCTCAGACGTTGGCTATGGCTACACCTTC. The chain links TRBV14 to TRBJ1-2, with TRBD1 matching 7 bases. CDR1 and CDR2 (germline): SGHDN, FVKESK. This CDR3 spans 17 amino acids. Trimming removed 5 bases from V and 4 bases from J; junction bases left unmatched: 16.

The rearrangement joins TRBV5-4 to TRBJ2-3; the match to TRBD2 covers 11 bases. Trimming took 3 bases from V and 4 from J; bases not matched to a gene: 4. CDR1 SGHNT and CDR2 YYREEE come from the germline V gene (reference sequence). The CDR3 length is 15 residues. The CDR3 bases are TGTGCCAGCAGCTCAGGACTAGCGGGCCCAGATACGCAGTATTTT. Residues: CASSSGLAGPDTQYF.

The chain couples TRBV2 to TRBJ1-6; possible D gene TRBD1, 6 bases. The CDR3 loop spans 18 amino acids. Trimming left V 4 bases short and J 0 bases short, with 16 bases between. Looked up from germline, CDR1 is SNHLY and CDR2 is FYNNEI. CDR3 amino acids: CASSGGLTASSYNSPLHF. The CDR3 bases are TGTGCCAGCAGTGGGGGGCTGACAGCTAGCTCCTATAATTCACCCCTCCACTTT.

DNA of the CDR3: TGTGCCAGCAGCGTAGGACATACCGATCGAACAGATACGCAGTATTTT. Its protein is CASSVGHTDRTDTQYF. This chain links TRBV9 with TRBJ2-3; D not certain. The length of the CDR3 is 16 residues. CDR1 and CDR2 from the germline V gene are SGDLS and YYNGEE. Trimming removed 0 bases from V and 3 bases from J, with 14 bases in between.

In this sample, this clone turned up once. This chain joins TRBV4-1 and TRBJ2-7; no firm D call. V shed 0 bases and J shed 3 bases, with 12 bases lying between them. Germline values: CDR1 MGHRA, CDR2 YSYEKL. The CDR3 loop spans 15 amino acids. The CDR3 bases are TGCGCCAGCAGCCAAGAGGTTGGGCTTAACTACGAGCAGTACTTC. Protein: CASSQEVGLNYEQYF.

This clone has a single count. This chain links TRBV19 with TRBJ1-2; 10 positions match TRBD1. Per germline, CDR1 LNHDA and CDR2 SQIVND (reference sequence). Trimming cost V 9 bases and J 8 bases; bases outside gene matches: 6. The CDR3 has 12 residues. CDR3 coding DNA: TGTGCCAGCAGTCCGGACAGGGGGGGCTACACCTTC. Translating it yields CASSPDRGGYTF.

CDR3 protein: CASKTSGGPYNEQFF. The CDR3 DNA sequence: TGTGCCAGCAAAACTAGCGGGGGGCCTTACAATGAGCAGTTCTTC. V is TRBV6-5 and J is TRBJ2-1; the match to TRBD2 covers 12 bases. The CDR3 is made up of 15 amino acids. Looked up from germline, CDR1 is MNHEY and CDR2 is SVGAGI. J was trimmed by 4 bases and V by 7 bases; bases with no gene match: 5.

The rearrangement joins TRBV5-1 to TRBJ2-2; a weak D match, TRBD1 (5 bases). V was pared by 6 bases and J by 3 bases, with 12 bases between. The germline V gene has CDR1 SGHRS and CDR2 YFSETQ. CDR3 length equals 14 residues. The DNA for the CDR3 is TGCGCCAGCACAGGGTATGATGACACCGGGGAGCTGTTTTTT. Translation gives CASTGYDDTGELFF.

This chain joins TRBV3-1 (or the pseudogene TRBV3-2) and TRBJ2-7; D is unclear. Germline V gives CDR1 LGHDT, CDR2 YNNKEL (reference sequence). With 0 bases removed from V and 1 base from J, the gap between germline ends came to 7 bases. The CDR3 sequence is 14 residues long. The CDR3 region has the DNA TGTGCCAGCAGCCAAGAACCGAGATCCTACGAGCAGTACTTC. It codes for CASSQEPRSYEQYF.

V usage is TRBV4-1 and J usage is TRBJ2-7; no clear D. CDR3 length equals 14 residues. Trimming stripped 4 bases from V and 3 bases from J, with 13 bases between. CDR1 is MGHRA and CDR2 is YSYEKL in the germline V gene. CDR3 sequence: CASSPIPRSYEQYF. The CDR3 bases are TGCGCCAGCAGCCCTATCCCGAGGAGCTACGAGCAGTACTTC.

The chain is built from TRBV2 and TRBJ1-2, with D maybe TRBD1 (5 bases). Germline CDR1 and CDR2: SNHLY and FYNNEI. V lost 4 bases and J 6 bases, leaving 12 bases between the germline ends. CDR3 length: 13 residues. This CDR3 is CASSVKGWDGYTF. DNA of the CDR3: TGTGCCAGCAGTGTCAAGGGGTGGGATGGCTACACCTTC.

This clone was seen just once. The rearrangement links TRBV10-3 to TRBJ1-1; D ambiguous. Germline V lookup: CDR1 ENHRY, CDR2 SYGVKD. V dropped 4 bases and J dropped 1 base, with 7 bases sitting between them. The CDR3 is 13 residues long. This CDR3 reads CAISGRGNTEAFF. The CDR3 region has the DNA TGTGCCATCAGTGGACGGGGGAACACTGAAGCTTTCTTT.

The chain couples TRBV5-1 to TRBJ2-1; perhaps TRBD1 as D (5 bases). Trimming pared 6 bases from V and 4 bases from J, leaving 23 bases between. Germline CDR1 and CDR2: SGHRS and YFSETQ. The CDR3 runs 17 residues. CDR3 amino acids: CASTLSWTQASYNEQFF. The CDR3 nucleotides are TGCGCCAGCACTCTCTCATGGACACAAGCCTCGTACAATGAGCAGTTCTTC.

This chain connects TRBV19 to TRBJ1-5, with a tentative D call TRBD1 (5 bases). The CDR3 sequence is 15 residues long. V lost 0 bases, J lost 9 bases, and 15 bases lay in between. Germline V gene data show CDR1 as LNHDA and CDR2 as SQIVND (reference sequence). CDR3 sequence: CASSIDSTANWPQHF. CDR3 in DNA: TGTGCCAGTAGTATAGATTCGACAGCCAATTGGCCCCAGCATTTT. Using reference TRBV19 and TRBJ1-5 for the parts outside the CDR3, the full variable domain is DGGITQSPKYLFRKEGQNVTLSCEQNLNHDAMYWYRQDPGQGLRLIYYSQIVNDFQKGDIAEGYSVSREKKESFPLTVTSAQKNPTAFYLCASSIDSTANWPQHFGDGTRLSIL.

The chain has TRBV2 and TRBJ2-7; no firm D call. The CDR3 is 12 residues long. Trimming pared 6 bases from V and 3 bases from J, leaving 9 bases between. The V gene's germline CDR1 is SNHLY and CDR2 FYNNEI. The CDR3 DNA reads as TGTGCCAGCAGGAGGCTCATCTACGAGCAGTACTTC. It codes for CASRRLIYEQYF.

The CDR3 spells CASSYTTGGTEAFF. The CDR3 DNA reads as TGTGCCAGCAGTTACACGACAGGGGGAACTGAAGCTTTCTTT. The rearrangement uses TRBV6-5 and TRBJ1-1, with 9 nucleotides matching TRBD1. After removal of 2 bases from V and 5 bases from J, the junction contained 3 bases not matched to a gene. CDR1 and CDR2 from the germline V gene are MNHEY and SVGAGI. The length of the CDR3 is 14 residues.

The chain has TRBV24-1 and TRBJ2-3; 8 positions match TRBD1. Germline CDR1 KGHDR, CDR2 SFDVKD. CDR3 size: 14 residues. Trimming at V came to 3 bases and at J to 3 bases, leaving 1 base not matched to a gene. This chain's CDR3 is CATSDRTGTDTQYF. The CDR3 DNA is TGTGCCACCAGTGATCGGACAGGGACAGATACGCAGTATTTT.

The sample holds a few counts of this clone. The V gene is TRBV28, the J gene TRBJ1-4, with 7 bases fitting TRBD1. The CDR3 runs 13 residues. From germline, CDR1 is MDHEN and CDR2 SYDVKM. With V trimmed by 5 bases and J by 5 bases, 2 bases remained unmatched. The CDR3 nucleotides read TGTGCCAGCAGTGGGGGACAGAATGAAAAACTGTTTTTT. It encodes CASSGGQNEKLFF.

The gene calls are TRBV19 and TRBJ2-1; 10 bases map to TRBD2. Germline CDR1 LNHDA, CDR2 SQIVND (reference sequence). V was pared by 6 bases and J by 1 base, with 6 bases of the junction left unmatched. The CDR3 loop spans 16 amino acids. This CDR3 reads CASSSGGAGSYNEQFF. Here the CDR3 DNA reads TGTGCCAGTAGCAGCGGGGGGGCTGGTTCCTACAATGAGCAGTTCTTC.

V is TRBV30 and J is TRBJ1-5; 7 positions agree with TRBD1. The germline V gene has CDR1 GTSNPN and CDR2 SVGIG (reference sequence). The CDR3 loop spans 15 amino acids. Unmatched junction bases numbered 8, after V lost 2 bases and J lost 4 bases. CDR3 amino acids: CAWSTQGIRNQPQHF. CDR3 nucleotide sequence: TGTGCCTGGAGTACACAGGGGATTCGGAATCAGCCCCAGCATTTT.

This clone occurred once. The chain has TRBV27 and TRBJ1-6; 9 bases fit TRBD1. Germline V CDR1 and CDR2: MNHEY, SMNVEV (reference sequence). The CDR3 runs 15 residues. The V segment lost 2 bases and the J segment 7 bases; nucleotides outside the gene matches: 3. CDR3 nucleotides: TGTGCCAGCAGTTTAGTACAGGGGGCAAATTCACCCCTCCACTTT. Protein sequence: CASSLVQGANSPLHF.

The V and J genes are TRBV29-1 and TRBJ2-7, with 10 bases identical to TRBD2. Germline V CDR1 and CDR2: SQVTM, ANQGSEA. CDR3 length equals 13 residues. The trim removed 3 bases at V and 6 bases at J, leaving 5 bases unmatched. The CDR3 sequence is CSVDSASGGEQYF. CDR3 DNA: TGCAGCGTTGATTCGGCTAGCGGGGGCGAGCAGTACTTC.

This chain connects TRBV7-9 to TRBJ1-2; D is unclear. The CDR3 contains 17 residues. V lost 3 bases, J lost 0 bases, and 17 bases lay in between. In germline, CDR1 is SEHNR, CDR2 FQNEAQ (reference sequence). CDR3 protein: CASSFNSPRGANYGYTF. The CDR3 bases are TGTGCCAGCAGCTTTAATTCGCCGCGGGGAGCTAACTATGGCTACACCTTC. Variable domain in full (rest from reference TRBV7-9 and TRBJ1-2): DTGVSQNPRHKITKRGQNVTFRCDPISEHNRLYWYRQTLGQGPEFLTYFQNEAQLEKSRLLSDRFSAERPKGSFSTLEIQRTEQGDSAMYLCASSFNSPRGANYGYTFGSGTRLTVV.

The chain uses TRBV29-1 and TRBJ1-1, with D unclear. In germline, CDR1 is SQVTM, CDR2 ANQGSEA. Trimming stripped 4 bases from V and 7 bases from J, with 7 bases between. The CDR3 runs 10 residues. CDR3: CSVGGNEAFF. The CDR3, as DNA: TGCAGCGTTGGAGGGAATGAAGCTTTCTTT.

A few counts support this clone. This chain joins TRBV2 and TRBJ2-7, with unresolved D. Trimming pared 4 bases from V and 7 bases from J, leaving 11 bases between. CDR1 is SNHLY and CDR2 is FYNNEI in the germline V gene. This CDR3 has 12 residues. In nucleotides, the CDR3 is TGTGCCAGCAGTGCAAAGAGCTGGGAGCAGTACTTC. Its translation is CASSAKSWEQYF.